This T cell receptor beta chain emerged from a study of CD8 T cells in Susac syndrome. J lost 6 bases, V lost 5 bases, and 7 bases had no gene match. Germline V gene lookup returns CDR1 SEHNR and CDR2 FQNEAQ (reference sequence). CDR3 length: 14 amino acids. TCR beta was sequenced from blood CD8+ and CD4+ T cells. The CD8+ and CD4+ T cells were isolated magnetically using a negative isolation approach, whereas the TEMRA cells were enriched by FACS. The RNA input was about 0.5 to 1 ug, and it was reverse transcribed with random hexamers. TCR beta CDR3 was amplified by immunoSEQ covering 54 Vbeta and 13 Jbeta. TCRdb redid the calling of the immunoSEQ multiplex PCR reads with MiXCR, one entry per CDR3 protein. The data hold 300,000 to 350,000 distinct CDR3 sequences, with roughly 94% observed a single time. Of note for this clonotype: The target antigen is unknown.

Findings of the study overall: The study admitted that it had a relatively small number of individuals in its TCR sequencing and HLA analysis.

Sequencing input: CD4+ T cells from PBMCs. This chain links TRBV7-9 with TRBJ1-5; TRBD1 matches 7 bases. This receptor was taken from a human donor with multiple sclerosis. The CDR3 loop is CASSPSGGSQPQHF. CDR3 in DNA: TGTGCCAGCAGCCCATCAGGGGGTAGTCAGCCCCAGCATTTT.